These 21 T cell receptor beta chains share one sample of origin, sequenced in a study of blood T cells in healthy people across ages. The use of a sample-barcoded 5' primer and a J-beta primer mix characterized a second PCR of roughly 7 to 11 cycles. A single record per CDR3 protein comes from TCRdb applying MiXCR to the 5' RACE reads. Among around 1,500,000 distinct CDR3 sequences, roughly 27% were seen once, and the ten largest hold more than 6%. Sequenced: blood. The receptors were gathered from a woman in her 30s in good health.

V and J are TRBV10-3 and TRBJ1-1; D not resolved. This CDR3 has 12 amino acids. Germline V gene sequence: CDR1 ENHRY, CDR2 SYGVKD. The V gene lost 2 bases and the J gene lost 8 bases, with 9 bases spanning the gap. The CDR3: CAISERRIEAFF. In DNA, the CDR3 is TGTGCCATCAGTGAGAGACGGATAGAAGCTTTCTTT.

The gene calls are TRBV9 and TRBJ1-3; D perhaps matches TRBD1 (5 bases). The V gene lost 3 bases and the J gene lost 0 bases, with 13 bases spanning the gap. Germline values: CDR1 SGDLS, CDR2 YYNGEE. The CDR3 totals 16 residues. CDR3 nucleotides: TGTGCCAGCAGCGCAGGGCCGGGGTTCTCTGGAAACACCATATATTTT. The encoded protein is CASSAGPGFSGNTIYF.

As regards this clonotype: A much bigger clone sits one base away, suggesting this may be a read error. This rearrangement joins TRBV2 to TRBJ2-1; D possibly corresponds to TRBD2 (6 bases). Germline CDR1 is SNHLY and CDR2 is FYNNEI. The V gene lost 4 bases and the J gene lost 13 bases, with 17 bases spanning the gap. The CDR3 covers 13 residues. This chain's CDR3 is CASSGLVVETQFF. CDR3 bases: TGTGCCAGCAGTGGACTAGTGGTCGAGACCCAGTTCTTC. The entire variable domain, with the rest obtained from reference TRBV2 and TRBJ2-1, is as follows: EPEVTQTPSHQVTQMGQEVILRCVPISNHLYFYWYRQILGQKVEFLVSFYNNEISEKSEIFDDQFSVERPDGSNFTLKIRSTKLEDSAMYFCASSGLVVETQFFGPGTRLTVL.

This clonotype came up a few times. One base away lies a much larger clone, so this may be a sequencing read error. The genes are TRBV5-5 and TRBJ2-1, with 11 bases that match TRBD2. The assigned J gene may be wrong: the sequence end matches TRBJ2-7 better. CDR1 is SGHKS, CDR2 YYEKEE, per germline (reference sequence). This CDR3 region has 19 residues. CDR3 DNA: TGTGCCAGCAGCTCGAGGGTTAGCGGGGGGGCCGAGTCCTACAATGAGCAGTACTTC. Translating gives CASSSRVSGGAESYNEQYF.

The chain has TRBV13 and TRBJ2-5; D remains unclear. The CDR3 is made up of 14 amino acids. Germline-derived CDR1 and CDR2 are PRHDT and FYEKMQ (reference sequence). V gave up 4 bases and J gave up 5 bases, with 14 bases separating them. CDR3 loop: CASSSRSMGETQYF. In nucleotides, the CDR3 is TGTGCCAGCAGCTCGCGGTCGATGGGGGAGACCCAGTACTTC.

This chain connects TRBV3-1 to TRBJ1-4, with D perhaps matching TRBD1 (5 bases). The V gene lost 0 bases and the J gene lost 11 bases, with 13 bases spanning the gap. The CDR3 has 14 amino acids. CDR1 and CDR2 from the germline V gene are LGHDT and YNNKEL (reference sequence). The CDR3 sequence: CASSQELGERKLFF. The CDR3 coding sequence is TGTGCCAGCAGCCAAGAACTGGGGGAGCGGAAACTGTTTTTT.

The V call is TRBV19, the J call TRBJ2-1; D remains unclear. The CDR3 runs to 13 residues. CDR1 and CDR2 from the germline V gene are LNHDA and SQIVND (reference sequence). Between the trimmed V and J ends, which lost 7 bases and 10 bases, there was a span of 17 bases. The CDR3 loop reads CASTISFGVEQFF. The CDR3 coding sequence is TGTGCCAGTACCATCTCCTTTGGAGTGGAGCAGTTCTTC.

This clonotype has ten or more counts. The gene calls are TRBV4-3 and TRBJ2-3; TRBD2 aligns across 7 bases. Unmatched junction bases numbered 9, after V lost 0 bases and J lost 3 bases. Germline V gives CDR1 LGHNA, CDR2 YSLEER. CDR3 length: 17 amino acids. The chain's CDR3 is CASSQDRAGKLTDTQYF. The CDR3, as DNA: TGCGCCAGCAGCCAAGATCGAGCGGGAAAGCTTACAGATACGCAGTATTTT.

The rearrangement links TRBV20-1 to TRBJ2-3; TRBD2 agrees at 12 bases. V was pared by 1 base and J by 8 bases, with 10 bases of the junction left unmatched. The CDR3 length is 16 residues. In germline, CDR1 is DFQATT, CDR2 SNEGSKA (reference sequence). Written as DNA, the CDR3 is TGCAGTGCTAGAGGATCCGCTAGCGGGGGGGCAGTTACGCAGTATTTT. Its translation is CSARGSASGGAVTQYF.

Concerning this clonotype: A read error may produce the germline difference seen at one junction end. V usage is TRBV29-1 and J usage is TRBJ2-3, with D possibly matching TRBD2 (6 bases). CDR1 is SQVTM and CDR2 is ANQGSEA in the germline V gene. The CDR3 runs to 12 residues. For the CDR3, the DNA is TGCAGCGTTCGGACTACTTACGATACACAGTATTTT. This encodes CSVRTTYDTQYF.

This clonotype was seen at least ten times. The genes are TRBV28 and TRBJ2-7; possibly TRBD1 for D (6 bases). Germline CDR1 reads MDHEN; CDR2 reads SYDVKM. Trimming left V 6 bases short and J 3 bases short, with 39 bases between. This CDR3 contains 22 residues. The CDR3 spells CASSPNLGALDWIGTPFYEQYF. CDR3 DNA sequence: TGTGCCAGCAGCCCAAACTTAGGCGCGCTCGATTGGATCGGGACACCATTCTACGAGCAGTACTTC.

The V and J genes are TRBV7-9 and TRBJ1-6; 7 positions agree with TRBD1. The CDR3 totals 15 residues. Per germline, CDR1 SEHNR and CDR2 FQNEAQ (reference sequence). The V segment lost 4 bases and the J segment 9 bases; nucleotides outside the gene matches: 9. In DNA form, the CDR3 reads TGTGCCAGCAGCTCGACCACAGGGGTTTCTTCACCCCTCCACTTT. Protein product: CASSSTTGVSSPLHF.

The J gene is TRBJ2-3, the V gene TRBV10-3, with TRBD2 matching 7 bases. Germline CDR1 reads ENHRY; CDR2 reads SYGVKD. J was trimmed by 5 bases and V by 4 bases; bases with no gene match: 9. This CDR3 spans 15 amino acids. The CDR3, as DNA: TGTGCCATCAGTGGGGGGAGCGGGATGGTAGATACGCAGTATTTT. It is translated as CAISGGSGMVDTQYF.

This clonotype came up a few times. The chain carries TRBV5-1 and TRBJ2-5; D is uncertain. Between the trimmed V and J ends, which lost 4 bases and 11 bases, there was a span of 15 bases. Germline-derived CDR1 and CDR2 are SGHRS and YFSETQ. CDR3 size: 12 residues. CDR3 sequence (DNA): TGCGCCAGCAGCCCGCCCGGCATGGAGCAGTACTTC. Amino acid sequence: CASSPPGMEQYF.

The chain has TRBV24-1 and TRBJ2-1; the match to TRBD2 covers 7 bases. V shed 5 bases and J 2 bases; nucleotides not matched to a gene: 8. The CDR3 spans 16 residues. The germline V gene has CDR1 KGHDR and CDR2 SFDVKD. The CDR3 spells CATSGQRGSTYNEQFF. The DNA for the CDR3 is TGTGCCACCAGTGGCCAGCGGGGCTCGACCTACAATGAGCAGTTCTTC.

The CDR3 nucleotides read TGTGCCAGCAGCGGGCTTAAGAGCGGGTACACTGAAGCTTTCTTT. Protein product: CASSGLKSGYTEAFF. The V call is TRBV7-2, the J call TRBJ1-1; the D is unclear. V was cut by 5 bases and J by 3 bases, with 16 bases left in between. The CDR3 totals 15 residues. Germline lookup yields CDR1 SGHTA and CDR2 FQGNSA.

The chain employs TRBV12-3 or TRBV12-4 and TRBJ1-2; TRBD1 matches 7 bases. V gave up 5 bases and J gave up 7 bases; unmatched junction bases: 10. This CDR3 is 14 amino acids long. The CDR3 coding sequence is TGTGCCAGCAGTCCACAGGGGCTGGACTCTGGCTACACCTTC. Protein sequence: CASSPQGLDSGYTF.

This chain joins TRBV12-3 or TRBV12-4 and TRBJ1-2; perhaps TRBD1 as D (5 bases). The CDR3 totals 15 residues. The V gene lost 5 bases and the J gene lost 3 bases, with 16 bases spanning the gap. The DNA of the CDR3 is TGTGCCAGCAGTCCCATCCAGGGCGGTGACTATGGCTACACCTTC. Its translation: CASSPIQGGDYGYTF.

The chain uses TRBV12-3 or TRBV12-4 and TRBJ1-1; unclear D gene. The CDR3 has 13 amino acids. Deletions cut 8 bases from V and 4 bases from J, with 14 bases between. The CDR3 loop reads CASGRRDSTEAFF. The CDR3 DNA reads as TGTGCCAGCGGTAGAAGGGATAGCACTGAAGCTTTCTTT.

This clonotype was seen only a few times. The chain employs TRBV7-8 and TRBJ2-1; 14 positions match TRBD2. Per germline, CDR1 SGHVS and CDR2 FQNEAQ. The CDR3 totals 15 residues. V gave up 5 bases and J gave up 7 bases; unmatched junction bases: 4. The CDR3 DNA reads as TGTGCCAGCAGCCGGACTAGCGGGAGGTTAAATGAGCAGTTCTTC. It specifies CASSRTSGRLNEQFF.

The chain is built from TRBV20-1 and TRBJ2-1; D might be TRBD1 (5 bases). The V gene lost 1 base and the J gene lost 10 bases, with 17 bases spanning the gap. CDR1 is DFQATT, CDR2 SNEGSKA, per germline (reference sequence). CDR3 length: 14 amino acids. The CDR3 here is CSARGWPGSPEQFF. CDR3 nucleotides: TGCAGTGCTAGAGGTTGGCCAGGGTCCCCCGAGCAGTTCTTC.